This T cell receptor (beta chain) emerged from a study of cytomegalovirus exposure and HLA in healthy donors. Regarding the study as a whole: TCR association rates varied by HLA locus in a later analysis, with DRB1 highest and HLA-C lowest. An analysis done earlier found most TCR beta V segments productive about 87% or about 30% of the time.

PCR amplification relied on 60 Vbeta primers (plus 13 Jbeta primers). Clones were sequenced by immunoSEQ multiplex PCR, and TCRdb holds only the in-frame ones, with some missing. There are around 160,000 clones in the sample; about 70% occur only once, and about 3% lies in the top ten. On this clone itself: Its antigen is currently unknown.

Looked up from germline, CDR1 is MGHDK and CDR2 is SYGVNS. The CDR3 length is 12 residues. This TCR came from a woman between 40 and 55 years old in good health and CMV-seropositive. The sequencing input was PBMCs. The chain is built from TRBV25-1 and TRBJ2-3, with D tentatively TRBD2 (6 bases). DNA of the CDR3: TGTGATCGGTGGGAGGATACAGATACGCAGTATTTT. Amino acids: CDRWEDTDTQYF.